Listed here are 11 T cell receptor beta chains from one sample, sequenced in a study of STAT5B mutations in CD4+ large granular lymphocyte leukemia. Only in-frame clones appear in the TCRdb table, and some are missing; sequencing was by immunoSEQ multiplex PCR. Altogether about 33,000 clones are present, 81% being singletons, with the ten largest covering around 4.3%. What was sequenced was CD4+ T cells from blood buffy coats. The source of these receptors is a human donor in good health.

The V and J genes are TRBV7-9 and TRBJ2-3; D gene ambiguous. In germline, CDR1 is SEHNR, CDR2 FQNEAQ (reference sequence). The CDR3 totals 14 residues. V was shortened by 1 base and J by 0 bases, with 5 bases between the two germline ends. The CDR3 DNA follows: TGTGCCAGCAGCTTAGACGGGAGCACAGATACGCAGTATTTT. Protein: CASSLDGSTDTQYF.

Only one count was recorded for this clone. The rearrangement links TRBV28 to TRBJ2-7; 8 bases fit TRBD1. This CDR3 comprises 13 residues. Germline V gene data show CDR1 as MDHEN and CDR2 as SYDVKM. Losses at the gene ends were 7 bases for V and 4 bases for J; bases not matched to a gene: 6. The CDR3 region has the DNA TGTGCCAGCACTGGGCAGGGGGCTTACGAGCAGTACTTC. This sequence encodes CASTGQGAYEQYF.

This clone was seen a handful of times. The chain combines TRBV10-1 with TRBJ2-7; possible D gene TRBD1, 8 bases. The CDR3 contains 13 residues. Germline lookup yields CDR1 WNHNN and CDR2 SYGVQD (reference sequence). Trimming removed 6 bases from V and 7 bases from J, with 16 bases in between. CDR3 bases: TGCGCCAGCAGCGGGGGGACAGGTTGGGAGCAGTACTTC. This codes for CASSGGTGWEQYF.

CDR3: CASSLVGSSVNEQFF. The CDR3 DNA reads TGTGCCAGCAGCTTAGTAGGGTCTAGCGTTAATGAGCAGTTCTTC. The chain recombines TRBV11-2 with TRBJ2-1; TRBD2 is a possible D gene (6 bases). This CDR3 region has 15 residues. Trimming pared 1 base from V and 7 bases from J, leaving 14 bases between. Germline V gene sequence: CDR1 SGHAT, CDR2 FQNNGV.

The rearrangement uses TRBV18 and TRBJ1-4; D is unclear. Per the germline V gene, CDR1 is KGHSH and CDR2 is LQKENI. With 2 bases removed from V and 0 bases from J, the gap between germline ends came to 7 bases. CDR3 length equals 15 residues. CDR3 in DNA: TGTGCCAGCTCACCAGAGTCGGCAACTAATGAAAAACTGTTTTTT. Translating it yields CASSPESATNEKLFF.

The rearrangement uses TRBV6-4 and TRBJ2-1, with 7 bases lining up with TRBD2. The germline V gene has CDR1 MRHNA and CDR2 SNTAGT. The CDR3 runs to 14 residues. Trimming took 9 bases from V and 6 from J; bases not matched to a gene: 11. The DNA for the CDR3 is TGTGCCAGGGAGGCCGGGAGGTGGTTCAATGAGCAGTTCTTC. This sequence encodes CAREAGRWFNEQFF.

V gene TRBV28 combines with J gene TRBJ2-7; possible D gene TRBD2, 5 bases. Trimming removed 10 bases at V and 0 bases at J, with 10 bases between. Germline V CDR1 and CDR2: MDHEN, SYDVKM. This CDR3 has 12 amino acids. The CDR3 is CATAEASYEQYF. CDR3 sequence (DNA): TGTGCCACGGCGGAGGCCTCCTACGAGCAGTACTTC. The entire variable domain, with the rest obtained from reference TRBV28 and TRBJ2-7, is as follows: DVKVTQSSRYLVKRTGEKVFLECVQDMDHENMFWYRQDPGLGLRLIYFSYDVKMKEKGDIPEGYSVSREKKERFSLILESASTNQTSMYLCATAEASYEQYFGPGTRLTVT.

The chain combines TRBV28 with TRBJ1-5, with TRBD1 matching over 7 bases. The CDR3 totals 13 residues. From germline, CDR1 is MDHEN and CDR2 SYDVKM. Trimming took 2 bases from V and 15 from J; bases not matched to a gene: 10. Here the CDR3 reads CASSLATGEVGHF. The CDR3 DNA is TGTGCCAGCAGTTTAGCCACAGGGGAAGTGGGGCATTTT. The variable domain in full, with the rest retrieved from reference TRBV28 and TRBJ1-5, is DVKVTQSSRYLVKRTGEKVFLECVQDMDHENMFWYRQDPGLGLRLIYFSYDVKMKEKGDIPEGYSVSREKKERFSLILESASTNQTSMYLCASSLATGEVGHFGDGTRLSIL.

The chain links TRBV5-6 to TRBJ2-3; weak D call: TRBD2 (6 bases). Germline V CDR1 and CDR2: SGHDT, YYEEEE. The CDR3 has 15 residues. Trimming left V 0 bases short and J 5 bases short, with 13 bases between. Here the CDR3 DNA reads TGTGCCAGCAGCTTGGGGGCGGGACGGGGAGATACGCAGTATTTT. Protein: CASSLGAGRGDTQYF. Using reference TRBV5-6 and TRBJ2-3 for the parts outside the CDR3, the full variable domain is DAGVTQSPTHLIKTRGQQVTLRCSPKSGHDTVSWYQQALGQGPQFIFQYYEEEERQRGNFPDRFSGHQFPNYSSELNVNALLLGDSALYLCASSLGAGRGDTQYFGPGTRLTVL.

The V gene is TRBV28, the J gene TRBJ2-1, with TRBD2 matching over 7 bases. V lost 3 bases, J lost 0 bases, and 5 bases stayed unmatched. In germline, CDR1 is MDHEN, CDR2 SYDVKM. The CDR3 covers 16 residues. The CDR3 nucleotides read TGTGCCAGCAGTTTGGGCGGGAGTGGCTCCTACAATGAGCAGTTCTTC. Protein product: CASSLGGSGSYNEQFF.

The J gene is TRBJ2-5, the V gene TRBV11-2, with TRBD2 as a possible D gene (6 bases). The CDR3 runs to 12 residues. Deletions cut 7 bases from V and 5 bases from J, with 11 bases between. The germline V gene encodes CDR1 SGHAT and CDR2 FQNNGV. The CDR3: CASTQSGETQYF. Written as DNA, the CDR3 is TGTGCCAGCACCCAAAGCGGGGAGACCCAGTACTTC.